This TCR beta chain appears in the sequencing data of a study of T cells in Graves' hyperthyroidism and ophthalmopathy. Stable hyperthyroidism: no ophthalmopathy progression over 18 months of follow-up. This CDR3 is 15 amino acids long. Trimming took 4 bases from V and 6 from J; bases not matched to a gene: 7. The germline V gene encodes CDR1 LGHDT and CDR2 YNNKEL (reference sequence). Findings of the study overall: Expanded thyroid clonotypes (above 0.001) were mostly also found in blood.

This clonotype was counted ten times or more. What it recognizes is unknown. The CDR3 regions of TCR beta were amplified from RNA transcripts. A first-round RT-PCR of the TCR CDR3 used the HTBI primer set. TCRdb reprocessed the multiplex PCR reads with MiXCR, giving one entry per CDR3 protein. The sample yields 300,000 to 450,000 distinct CDR3 sequences, 11% to 15% seen once. The chain uses TRBV3-1 and TRBJ2-1; 9 positions match TRBD1. The source is a woman aged 55-75 years with Graves' hyperthyroidism. Sequencing was performed on blood. In DNA, the CDR3 is TGTGCCAGCAGCCTACCGGGACAGGGAGTCAATGAGCAGTTCTTC. The encoded protein is CASSLPGQGVNEQFF.